Here is one TCR beta chain with its context. Generated by immunoSEQ multiplex PCR, the TCRdb table keeps only in-frame clones and is missing some. This table holds more than 55,000 clones, roughly nine tenths found once. The sample belongs to a study of OX40 agonist ivuxolimab in advanced cancers. The J segment lost 3 bases and the V segment lost 4 bases, leaving 7 bases of the junction unmatched. The germline V gene encodes CDR1 KGHSH and CDR2 LQKENI. This CDR3 has 15 residues. Specimen: CD4+ or CD8+ T cells sorted from blood, collected in a trial of the OX40 agonist ivuxolimab. The J gene is TRBJ1-2, the V gene TRBV18, with 8 bases matching TRBD1. This TCR came from an adult with an advanced solid tumor such as melanoma, head and neck, liver or kidney cancer. CDR3 nucleotides: TGTGCCAGCTCACTCCGGACAGGGAGGGACTATGGCTACACCTTC. It is translated as CASSLRTGRDYGYTF. Using reference TRBV18 and TRBJ1-2 for the parts outside the CDR3, the full variable domain is NAGVMQNPRHLVRRRGQEARLRCSPMKGHSHVYWYRQLPEEGLKFMVYLQKENIIDESGMPKERFSAEFPKEGPSILRIQQVVRGDSAAYFCASSLRTGRDYGYTFGSGTRLTVV.